This T cell receptor beta chain was recovered during a study of blood T cell repertoires in COVID-19. Study background: Samples came from the United States, Italy and Spain, spanning acute and convalescent COVID-19. Sources were T cells, B-cell-depleted T cells, or PBMCs; the material itself was cDNA or gDNA.

The germline V and J ends were trimmed by 5 bases and 0 bases, with 5 bases remaining between them. CDR1 and CDR2 from the germline V gene are LGHDT and YNNKEL (reference sequence). This CDR3 contains 13 residues. Methods used by the authors: Reference gene primer amplification gave estimated nucleated cell counts. The data were produced by immunoSEQ multiplex PCR, yet TCRdb's version contains in-frame clones alone and is incomplete. Clone size and V and J calls were adopted from that table, with D and trimming inferred from the DNA. The sample consists of 100,000 to 150,000 clones, 88% of them appearing once.

The TCR originated in a man aged 45-60 years with acute or convalescent COVID-19. The genes are TRBV3-1 (or the pseudogene TRBV3-2) and TRBJ1-5; possibly TRBD1 for D (5 bases). The sample was peripheral blood. The CDR3 protein is CASSTGSNQPQHF. The DNA of the CDR3 is TGTGCCAGCAGCACAGGTAGCAATCAGCCCCAGCATTTT.